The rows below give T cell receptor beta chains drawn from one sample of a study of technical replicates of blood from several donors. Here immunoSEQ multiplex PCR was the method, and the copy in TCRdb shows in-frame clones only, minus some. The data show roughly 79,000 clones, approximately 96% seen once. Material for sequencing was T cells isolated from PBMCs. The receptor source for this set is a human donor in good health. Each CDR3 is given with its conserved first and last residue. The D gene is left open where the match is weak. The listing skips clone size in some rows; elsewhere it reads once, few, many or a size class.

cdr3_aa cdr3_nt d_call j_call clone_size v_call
CATSGVRDRTYEQYF TGTGCCACCAGCGGAGTTAGGGACAGGACCTACGAGCAGTACTTC TRBD1 TRBJ2-7 - TRBV15
CASSGQASSYNEQFF TGTGCCAGCAGCGGACAGGCTAGCTCCTACAATGAGCAGTTCTTC - TRBJ2-1 - TRBV9
CASRAGLAGYTGELFF TGTGCCAGCAGGGCCGGACTAGCGGGATACACCGGGGAGCTGTTTTTT TRBD2 TRBJ2-2 - TRBV2
CASSHLDEVANYGYTF TGCGCCAGCAGCCACCTTGACGAGGTTGCTAACTATGGCTACACCTTC - TRBJ1-2 once TRBV4-3
CASRSLFTRSGRTDTQYF TGCGCCAGCCGTTCATTGTTCACGCGCAGCGGGAGGACAGATACGCAGTATTTT TRBD2 TRBJ2-3 once TRBV10-2
CASSFSGSYEQYF TGTGCCAGCAGCTTTAGCGGGTCCTACGAGCAGTACTTC TRBD2 TRBJ2-7 few TRBV7-3
CAWSVQGGDEQYF TGTGCCTGGAGTGTACAGGGCGGTGACGAGCAGTACTTC - TRBJ2-7 - TRBV30
CASSHDLGQGRNVAFF TGCGCCAGCAGCCACGATCTTGGACAGGGAAGAAACGTAGCTTTCTTT TRBD1 TRBJ1-1 - TRBV4-3
CASSQGGGYGYTF TGCGCCAGCAGCCAGGGAGGGGGCTATGGCTACACCTTC - TRBJ1-2 - TRBV5-1
CASSIGFPGEAFF TGTGCCAGTAGTATAGGTTTCCCTGGCGAAGCTTTCTTT - TRBJ1-1 - TRBV19
CASSYGRRLGHGYTF TGTGCCAGCAGTTACGGGCGGAGGCTGGGCCACGGCTACACCTTC - TRBJ1-2 - TRBV6-5
CASSQGLLATEAFF TGTGCCAGCAGCCAAGGTTTGCTAGCGACTGAAGCTTTCTTT - TRBJ1-1 - TRBV14
CASSPSETGYGYTF TGTGCCAGCTCACCATCAGAGACGGGCTATGGCTACACCTTC - TRBJ1-2 once TRBV18
CASSLVGGTGGETQYF TGTGCCAGCAGCTTAGTGGGCGGGACGGGAGGAGAGACCCAGTACTTC TRBD2 TRBJ2-5 - TRBV7-8
CASSSRVEGSEAFF TGCGCCAGCAGTTCGAGGGTGGAGGGGTCTGAAGCTTTCTTT - TRBJ1-1 - TRBV5-1
CASSFTGTGEGYTF TGTGCCAGCAGCTTCACCGGGACAGGGGAAGGCTACACCTTC TRBD1 TRBJ1-2 - TRBV7-3
CASSSSGTDNQPQHF TGTGCCAGCAGCTCCTCCGGGACAGACAATCAGCCCCAGCATTTT TRBD1 TRBJ1-5 - TRBV7-9
CASSLAGLRANVLTF TGTGCCAGCAGCTTAGCGGGGCTTAGGGCCAACGTCCTGACTTTC - TRBJ2-6 - TRBV7-9
CATFFAGGSYNEQFF TGTGCCACCTTCTTCGCGGGGGGTTCCTACAATGAGCAGTTCTTC TRBD2 TRBJ2-1 - TRBV6-5
CASSPQGQSSLSSGNTIYF TGTGCCAGCTCACCACAGGGACAGTCGTCCCTTAGCTCTGGAAACACCATATATTTT TRBD1 TRBJ1-3 - TRBV18
CASSFQDRGHEQYF TGTGCCAGCAGCTTCCAGGACAGGGGTCACGAGCAGTACTTC TRBD1 TRBJ2-7 - TRBV11-3
CASSYSGGLAGYEQYF TGTGCCAGCAGTTACTCGGGGGGACTAGCAGGGTACGAGCAGTACTTC TRBD2 TRBJ2-7 - TRBV6-5
CASSLTSYEQYF TGTGCCAGCAGCTTAACCAGCTACGAGCAGTACTTC - TRBJ2-7 - TRBV7-8
CASSLSQFSPYEQYF TGTGCCAGCAGTTTATCCCAGTTTTCCCCCTACGAGCAGTACTTC - TRBJ2-7 - TRBV27
CASSQQTGTYGYTF TGCGCCAGCAGCCAGCAGACAGGAACCTATGGCTACACCTTC - TRBJ1-2 - TRBV5-1
CASGLVHVVREESEQYF TGTGCTAGTGGTTTGGTACACGTGGTCAGGGAGGAGTCCGAGCAGTACTTC - TRBJ2-7 once TRBV12-5